These 21 T cell receptor beta chains were sequenced from one sample in a study of T cells in Graves' hyperthyroidism and ophthalmopathy. Amplification targeted TCR beta CDR3 regions from RNA transcripts. The HTBI primer set served for first-round RT-PCR of the TCR CDR3. TCRdb redid the calling of the multiplex PCR reads with MiXCR, one entry per CDR3 protein. In the table there are about 300,000 distinct CDR3 sequences, less than 30% of which are singletons. The sequenced sample was blood. These receptors were taken from a man aged 35 to 55 with Graves' hyperthyroidism that later progressed to Graves' ophthalmopathy.

This clonotype was recorded many times. The gene calls are TRBV30 and TRBJ2-2; D not resolved. Germline V gene sequence: CDR1 GTSNPN, CDR2 SVGIG (reference sequence). There are 12 residues in the CDR3. The germline V and J ends were trimmed by 2 bases and 2 bases, with 3 bases remaining between them. CDR3 loop: CAWSLNTGELFF. The DNA for the CDR3 is TGTGCCTGGAGTCTCAACACCGGGGAGCTGTTTTTT.

The table lists this clonotype with many counts. The genes are TRBV7-3 and TRBJ2-2; D is uncertain. Germline V gives CDR1 SGHTA, CDR2 FQGTGA. The CDR3 spans 16 residues. V was cut by 2 bases and J by 0 bases, with 10 bases left in between. The CDR3 here is CASSLGARANTGELFF. CDR3 in DNA: TGTGCCAGCAGCTTAGGTGCGCGCGCGAACACCGGGGAGCTGTTTTTT.

This clonotype was found many times. The J gene is TRBJ2-7, the V gene TRBV10-3; D remains unclear. Germline CDR1 reads ENHRY; CDR2 reads SYGVKD. There are 11 residues in the CDR3. V lost 0 bases and J 11 bases, leaving 8 bases between the germline ends. The CDR3 DNA reads as TGTGCCATCAGTGAGTCGATCGGAAAGTACTTC. It specifies CAISESIGKYF.

In its sample, this clonotype was seen many times. The rearrangement uses TRBV19 and TRBJ1-6; TRBD1 matches 7 bases. The CDR3 sequence is 17 residues long. The germline CDR1 and CDR2 sequences are LNHDA and SQIVND (reference sequence). V trimming: 6 bases; J trimming: 6 bases; junction bases outside the gene matches: 14. CDR3 in DNA: TGTGCCAGTAGGAAGACAGGGAACCCCGCGGGTAATTCACCCCTCCACTTT. Translated, it gives CASRKTGNPAGNSPLHF.

This clonotype was observed many times. The V and J genes are TRBV20-1 and TRBJ2-7, with 10 bases lining up with TRBD2. The J segment lost 4 bases and the V segment lost 5 bases, leaving 11 bases of the junction unmatched. Germline CDR1 reads DFQATT; CDR2 reads SNEGSKA (reference sequence). This CDR3 has 15 amino acids. The CDR3 loop reads CSAAGGLAATYEQYF. CDR3 coding DNA: TGCAGTGCTGCGGGAGGACTAGCGGCAACATACGAGCAGTACTTC.

This clonotype showed up many times. V usage is TRBV29-1 and J usage is TRBJ2-7; D assignment may be TRBD1 or TRBD2 (5 bases each). Trimming removed 7 bases from V and 4 bases from J, with 14 bases in between. This CDR3 is 12 amino acids long. Germline loops: CDR1 SQVTM, CDR2 ANQGSEA. The DNA of the CDR3 is TGCAGCGCGGGACGGACGGAATACGAGCAGTACTTC. This encodes CSAGRTEYEQYF.

The rearrangement links TRBV27 to TRBJ1-2; TRBD1 aligns across 8 bases. The CDR3 length is 15 residues. Trimming removed 6 bases from V and 3 bases from J; junction bases left unmatched: 9. Per the germline V gene, CDR1 is MNHEY and CDR2 is SMNVEV (reference sequence). CDR3 in amino acids: CASRTRTGLDYGYTF. The CDR3 coding sequence is TGTGCCAGCAGGACCCGGACAGGGCTTGACTATGGCTACACCTTC.

This clonotype was picked up many times. J is TRBJ1-1 and V is TRBV12-3 or TRBV12-4; no clear D. The CDR3 sequence is 13 residues long. V was cut by 2 bases and J by 4 bases, with 8 bases left in between. The CDR3 sequence is CASSLRRITEAFF. CDR3 in DNA: TGTGCCAGCAGTTTAAGACGGATCACTGAAGCTTTCTTT.

The V and J genes are TRBV7-8 and TRBJ2-7; 8 positions match TRBD2. J was trimmed by 5 bases and V by 6 bases; bases with no gene match: 6. The CDR3 extends over 13 amino acids. Looked up from germline, CDR1 is SGHVS and CDR2 is FQNEAQ. CDR3 nucleotide sequence: TGTGCCAGCAGGAGAGGTAGCGGGAACGAGCAGTACTTC. It encodes CASRRGSGNEQYF.

This clonotype was seen at least ten times. This chain joins TRBV5-1 and TRBJ1-5, with 9 bases matching TRBD1. The trim removed 4 bases at V and 4 bases at J, leaving 3 bases unmatched. CDR1 is SGHRS and CDR2 is YFSETQ in the germline V gene. This CDR3 contains 14 residues. In DNA, the CDR3 is TGCGCCAGCAGCCACGGGACAGGGAATCAGCCCCAGCATTTT. Protein product: CASSHGTGNQPQHF. Drawing the rest from reference TRBV5-1 and TRBJ1-5, the complete variable domain is KAGVTQTPRYLIKTRGQQVTLSCSPISGHRSVSWYQQTPGQGLQFLFEYFSETQRNKGNFPGRFSGRQFSNSRSEMNVSTLELGDSALYLCASSHGTGNQPQHFGDGTRLSIL.

This clonotype was counted ten times or more. This chain connects TRBV6-1 to TRBJ2-7; D remains ambiguous. CDR1 MNHNS and CDR2 SASEGT come from the germline V gene. V was clipped by 6 bases and J by 3 bases, with 3 bases between them. CDR3 length equals 10 residues. The CDR3 DNA reads TGTGCCAGCAGAGACTACGAGCAGTACTTC. Its protein is CASRDYEQYF.

The chain recombines TRBV28 with TRBJ2-2; no clear D gene. There are 15 residues in the CDR3. In germline, CDR1 is MDHEN, CDR2 SYDVKM. V lost 5 bases and J lost 2, with 12 bases in between. The CDR3, as DNA: TGTGCCAGCAGTCCTGACAACAGAAACACCGGGGAGCTGTTTTTT. Translating gives CASSPDNRNTGELFF.

This clonotype was detected many times. The V gene is TRBV3-1, the J gene TRBJ2-7; TRBD2 matches at 10 bases. The CDR3 extends over 13 amino acids. Per germline, CDR1 LGHDT and CDR2 YNNKEL (reference sequence). With V trimmed by 10 bases and J by 3 bases, 6 bases remained unmatched. Here the CDR3 DNA reads TGTGCCACCAAGCGGGAGGGCCACTACGAGCAGTACTTC. It is translated as CATKREGHYEQYF.

In its sample, this clonotype was seen a few times. J is TRBJ1-1 and V is TRBV6-2 or TRBV6-3, with unresolved D. V lost 5 bases and J 4 bases, leaving 8 bases between the germline ends. The germline V gene encodes CDR1 MNHEY and CDR2 SVGEGT. The CDR3 spans 12 residues. CDR3 DNA: TGTGCCAGCAGTAAAGGACCCACTGAAGCTTTCTTT. Translating it yields CASSKGPTEAFF.

This clonotype was recorded at least ten times. This chain links TRBV4-1 with TRBJ2-7, with 11 bases identical to TRBD2. Per germline, CDR1 MGHRA and CDR2 YSYEKL. V lost 1 base and J lost 2; bases outside the gene matches: 10. This CDR3 contains 18 residues. The CDR3 nucleotides are TGCGCCAGCAGCCAAGCTACCCTGGGACTAGCGGTTACCTACGAGCAGTACTTC. Protein sequence: CASSQATLGLAVTYEQYF.

J is TRBJ2-5 and V is TRBV20-1; no firm D call. Germline lookup yields CDR1 DFQATT and CDR2 SNEGSKA (reference sequence). CDR3 length equals 11 residues. V gave up 5 bases and J gave up 3 bases, with 7 bases separating them. The CDR3 here is CSAHQEETQYF. CDR3 in DNA: TGCAGTGCTCATCAAGAAGAGACCCAGTACTTC.

The chain links TRBV6-2 or TRBV6-3 to TRBJ2-4, with TRBD1 as a possible D gene (5 bases). The ends were cut back, 6 bases at V and 0 bases at J, with 9 bases in the middle. The V gene's germline CDR1 is MNHEY and CDR2 SVGEGT. The length of the CDR3 is 14 residues. The CDR3 loop reads CASRQVLAKNIQYF. CDR3 nucleotides: TGTGCCAGCAGACAGGTTCTAGCCAAAAACATTCAGTACTTC.

Ten or more counts support this clonotype. The chain couples TRBV27 to TRBJ2-6, with D perhaps TRBD1 (6 bases). CDR1 MNHEY and CDR2 SMNVEV come from the germline V gene (reference sequence). Trimming removed 6 bases from V and 1 base from J, with 10 bases in between. The CDR3 loop spans 15 amino acids. The CDR3 sequence is CASRGHPSGANVLTF. In nucleotides, the CDR3 is TGTGCCAGCAGGGGACATCCTTCTGGGGCCAACGTCCTGACTTTC. Full variable domain (outside the CDR3, taken from reference TRBV27 and TRBJ2-6): EAQVTQNPRYLITVTGKKLTVTCSQNMNHEYMSWYRQDPGLGLRQIYYSMNVEVTDKGDVPEGYKVSRKEKRNFPLILESPSPNQTSLYFCASRGHPSGANVLTFGAGSRLTVL.

The table lists this clonotype with many counts. A much larger clone differs from this one at a single base, so this may be a read error. V usage is TRBV12-3 or TRBV12-4 and J usage is TRBJ2-7; weak D call: TRBD1 (6 bases). The CDR3 totals 15 residues. The ends were cut back, 6 bases at V and 6 bases at J, with 21 bases in the middle. Written as DNA, the CDR3 is TGTGCCAGCAGGGGCTCCGGCAGGGGTGCATTCGAGCAGTACTTC. It yields the protein CASRGSGRGAFEQYF.

In its sample, this clonotype was seen many times. The V call is TRBV2, the J call TRBJ2-2; no reliable D call. The CDR3 contains 13 residues. The V and J ends lost 5 bases and 4 bases respectively, with 8 bases between them. Germline lookup yields CDR1 SNHLY and CDR2 FYNNEI. CDR3 in amino acids: CASSRLVTGELFF. The CDR3 DNA reads TGTGCCAGCAGTCGACTCGTCACCGGGGAGCTGTTTTTT. Filled out from reference TRBV2 and TRBJ2-2, the complete variable domain reads EPEVTQTPSHQVTQMGQEVILRCVPISNHLYFYWYRQILGQKVEFLVSFYNNEISEKSEIFDDQFSVERPDGSNFTLKIRSTKLEDSAMYFCASSRLVTGELFFGEGSRLTVL.

This clonotype was seen repeatedly, ten times or more. The V gene is TRBV9, the J gene TRBJ2-5; D tentatively fits TRBD1 or TRBD2 (5 bases each). Trimming left V 4 bases short and J 4 bases short, with 20 bases between. The CDR3 consists of 16 residues. Germline CDR1 is SGDLS and CDR2 is YYNGEE. The CDR3 DNA sequence: TGTGCCAGCAGCCCCGTTCTAGCCAGTGGGGCAGAGACCCAGTACTTC. This codes for CASSPVLASGAETQYF. Full variable domain (remainder filled in from reference TRBV9 and TRBJ2-5): DSGVTQTPKHLITATGQRVTLRCSPRSGDLSVYWYQQSLDQGLQFLIQYYNGEERAKGNILERFSAQQFPDLHSELNLSSLELGDSALYFCASSPVLASGAETQYFGPGTRLLVL.